Shown below are 11 T cell receptor beta chains from a single sample sequenced in a study of cytomegalovirus exposure and HLA in healthy donors listed by TCRdb under 2017. Libraries came from the immunoSEQ multiplex PCR assay. For the multiplex PCR, a mixture combining 60 forward primers for TCR Vbeta segments and 13 reverse primers for TCR Jbeta segments was used. What TCRdb holds here is the immuneACCESS table cut down to in-frame rearrangements. Part of the clones is not present; checked against another copy, under half of the missing clones reflect an unresolved V gene, and the others are unexplained. Across this sample there are 140,000 or so clones, with approximately 80% seen only once. Clones ranked in the top ten supply 4.3% of the sample. Sequenced input: PBMCs. The source of these receptors is a woman aged 40 to 49 in good health and CMV-seropositive.

A few counts support this clone. The chain carries TRBV25-1 and TRBJ2-5; D gene uncertain. V was pared by 4 bases and J by 4 bases, with 7 bases between. The CDR3 is made up of 12 amino acids. The germline gives CDR1 MGHDK, CDR2 SYGVNS. The CDR3 reads CASSGAGETQYF. CDR3 DNA sequence: TGTGCCAGCAGTGGGGCCGGAGAGACCCAGTACTTC.

The chain uses TRBV5-1 and TRBJ1-4; 9 bases match TRBD1. The germline V gene has CDR1 SGHRS and CDR2 YFSETQ. V gave up 4 bases and J gave up 7 bases; unmatched junction bases: 8. The CDR3 totals 15 residues. The CDR3 region has the DNA TGCGCCAGCAGCGTACCTACAGGGGGCCCTGAAAAACTGTTTTTT. Its protein product is CASSVPTGGPEKLFF.

This chain joins TRBV7-9 and TRBJ1-2, with 8 bases fitting TRBD1. In germline, CDR1 is SEHNR, CDR2 FQNEAQ (reference sequence). V was clipped by 0 bases and J by 9 bases; unmatched bases: 6. The CDR3 is 14 residues long. This CDR3 is CASSLASGTGRYTF. The CDR3 DNA is TGTGCCAGCAGCTTAGCCTCCGGGACAGGACGCTACACCTTC.

V is TRBV2 and J is TRBJ1-5, with TRBD1 matching over 7 bases. V gave up 11 bases and J gave up 2 bases; unmatched junction bases: 9. Per the germline V gene, CDR1 is SNHLY and CDR2 is FYNNEI. This CDR3 is built from 14 residues. The CDR3 here is CACQQGLGNQPQHF. CDR3 in DNA: TGTGCCTGTCAACAGGGGTTAGGCAATCAGCCCCAGCATTTT.

The chain employs TRBV27 and TRBJ2-7, with D possibly TRBD2 on 5 matching bases. V shed 3 bases and J shed 2 bases, with 11 bases lying between them. The CDR3 has 14 residues. Germline V gives CDR1 MNHEY, CDR2 SMNVEV (reference sequence). CDR3 sequence reads: CASSLRVRPYEQYF. CDR3 sequence (DNA): TGTGCCAGCAGTTTGAGGGTGAGGCCCTACGAGCAGTACTTC.

The chain is built from TRBV6-5 and TRBJ1-1; D may be TRBD1 (5 bases). The length of the CDR3 is 14 residues. V was pared by 6 bases and J by 5 bases, with 16 bases between. Germline V gene sequence: CDR1 MNHEY, CDR2 SVGAGI. In DNA form, the CDR3 reads TGTGCCAGCAGCGGACCGCTTGGACAAACTGAAGCTTTCTTT. Translation gives CASSGPLGQTEAFF.

The chain links TRBV29-1 to TRBJ1-4; tentatively, D is TRBD1 (5 bases). The V end was cut by 6 bases, the J end by 2 bases, with 16 bases between. The CDR3 sequence is 15 residues long. Germline CDR1 reads SQVTM; CDR2 reads ANQGSEA. The CDR3 here is CSVNGGDGTNEKLFF. The CDR3 DNA follows: TGCAGCGTCAACGGGGGGGACGGGACTAATGAAAAACTGTTTTTT.

This clone turned up a few times. The CDR3 spells CAWAGLAVFNEQFF. The CDR3 nucleotides read TGTGCCTGGGCGGGACTAGCGGTTTTCAATGAGCAGTTCTTC. The chain uses TRBV30 and TRBJ2-1; 11 nucleotides align to TRBD2. Germline loops: CDR1 GTSNPN, CDR2 SVGIG (reference sequence). The V and J ends lost 5 bases and 6 bases, in that order; junction bases with no gene match: 6. The CDR3 is 14 amino acids.

J is TRBJ2-1 and V is TRBV9; 14 positions match TRBD2. This CDR3 region has 16 residues. CDR1 and CDR2 from the germline V gene are SGDLS and YYNGEE. V lost 4 bases to trimming and J lost 4 bases; unmatched junction nucleotides: 4. Here the CDR3 DNA reads TGTGCCAGCAGCCCAGGGACTAGCGGGGGATACAATGAGCAGTTCTTC. Its translation: CASSPGTSGGYNEQFF.

In this sample, this clone turned up a few times. This chain links TRBV19 with TRBJ2-5, with 7 bases fitting TRBD1. The DNA end is a closer match to TRBJ2-7, so the J assignment may be wrong. Germline-derived CDR1 and CDR2 are LNHDA and SQIVND (reference sequence). This CDR3 has 14 residues. The CDR3 loop reads CASSINGQAGEQYF. The DNA for the CDR3 is TGTGCCAGTAGTATAAATGGACAGGCCGGCGAGCAGTACTTC.

V is TRBV27 and J is TRBJ1-2; 8 bases match TRBD1. CDR1 and CDR2 from the germline V gene are MNHEY and SMNVEV (reference sequence). This CDR3 spans 15 amino acids. After removal of 5 bases from V and 8 bases from J, the junction contained 13 bases not matched to a gene. The CDR3 loop reads CASSPRSSQGGGYTF. CDR3 DNA: TGTGCCAGCAGTCCGCGTTCGTCACAGGGGGGCGGCTACACCTTC.